Described below is a single TCR beta chain sequence and its context. V shed 2 bases and J shed 8 bases, with 16 bases lying between them. CDR3 length: 15 residues. The record originates from a study of T cell responses to AZD1222 COVID-19 vaccine. Data came from immunoSEQ multiplex PCR; TCRdb stores just in-frame clones and leaves some out. The sample consists of approximately 130,000 clones, around 85% of them appearing once. The material sequenced was peripheral blood, taken on day 0 of AZD1222 vaccination. The chain employs TRBV5-3 and TRBJ1-4; D unresolved. TRBV5-3 is an ORF, with its function uncertain. The clonotype was recovered from an adult in good health. In DNA, the CDR3 is TGTGCCAGAAGCTTACGGGCCCACCATGGAGAAAAACTGTTTTTT. Protein sequence: CARSLRAHHGEKLFF.